This T cell receptor beta chain was documented in a study of blood T cell repertoires in COVID-19. For the study at large: Nucleic acid was either cDNA or gDNA, and it came from T cells, B-cell-depleted T cells, or PBMCs.

Assay: immunoSEQ multiplex PCR; the TCRdb copy retains only in-frame clones and omits some. The sample has a few hundred thousand clones, around 87% seen once. In germline, CDR1 is SGHAT, CDR2 FQNNGV. This CDR3 has 14 amino acids. The V and J ends lost 3 bases and 6 bases respectively, with 13 bases between them. Seattle patient enrollment occurred during active infection, with longitudinal follow-up thereafter. The source is a woman aged 60-75 years with COVID-19, enrolled during active disease. V is TRBV11-2 and J is TRBJ2-3; D perhaps matches TRBD2 (6 bases). Sequencing used peripheral blood. CDR3 residues: CASSFAGMGDTQYF. The CDR3 bases are TGTGCCAGCAGCTTTGCGGGGATGGGGGATACGCAGTATTTT. Filled out from reference TRBV11-2 and TRBJ2-3, the complete variable domain reads EAGVAQSPRYKIIEKRQSVAFWCNPISGHATLYWYQQILGQGPKLLIQFQNNGVVDDSQLPKDRFSAERLKGVDSTLKIQPAKLEDSAVYLCASSFAGMGDTQYFGPGTRLTVL.